The next 15 T cell receptor beta chains were all read from a single sample in a study of OX40 agonist ivuxolimab in advanced cancers. Sequencing was performed with immunoSEQ multiplex PCR; in TCRdb, only in-frame clones are kept and a portion is missing. The sample carries some 100,000 clones, 70% to 90% recorded once. The specimen was CD4+ or CD8+ T cells sorted from blood, collected in a trial of the OX40 agonist ivuxolimab. The receptors were sampled from an adult with an advanced solid tumor such as melanoma, head and neck, liver or kidney cancer.

The V and J genes are TRBV18 and TRBJ2-2; TRBD1 or TRBD2 may be the D gene (5 bases each). V gave up 6 bases and J gave up 0 bases, with 11 bases separating them. There are 15 residues in the CDR3. The germline V gene has CDR1 KGHSH and CDR2 LQKENI. The DNA for the CDR3 is TGTGCCAGCTCCCTCAGGGACGCGAACACCGGGGAGCTGTTTTTT. This gives the protein CASSLRDANTGELFF.

The chain couples TRBV7-9 to TRBJ1-4; D call uncertain. This CDR3 has 10 amino acids. Germline V gives CDR1 SEHNR, CDR2 FQNEAQ (reference sequence). V was trimmed by 5 bases and J by 5 bases, leaving 0 bases between them. The CDR3 reads CASSNEKLFF. CDR3 DNA sequence: TGTGCCAGCAGCAATGAAAAACTGTTTTTT.

CDR3: CASSISAAEETQYF. CDR3 bases: TGTGCCAGTAGTATTTCGGCGGCCGAAGAGACCCAGTACTTC. The chain combines TRBV19 with TRBJ2-5; D is uncertain. Per germline, CDR1 LNHDA and CDR2 SQIVND (reference sequence). The CDR3 totals 14 residues. V lost 3 bases and J lost 3, with 11 bases in between.

The chain carries TRBV5-5 and TRBJ2-1, with D tentatively TRBD2 (6 bases). The V end lost 1 base, the J end lost 6 bases, and 11 bases lay between the germline ends. The CDR3 spans 14 residues. CDR1 and CDR2 from the germline V gene are SGHKS and YYEKEE (reference sequence). The CDR3 region is CASSLSGASNEQFF. DNA for the CDR3: TGTGCCAGCAGCTTGTCGGGAGCGAGCAATGAGCAGTTCTTC.

In this sample, this clone is medium-sized. The chain couples TRBV7-9 to TRBJ2-7; 11 nucleotides align to TRBD2. The V segment lost 4 bases and the J segment 2 bases; nucleotides outside the gene matches: 1. The CDR3 has 14 amino acids. Per germline, CDR1 SEHNR and CDR2 FQNEAQ (reference sequence). The CDR3 DNA sequence: TGTGCCAGCAGCTCGGGACTAGCGGCCTACGAGCAGTACTTC. Its translation: CASSSGLAAYEQYF. Full variable domain (missing parts from reference TRBV7-9 and TRBJ2-7): DTGVSQNPRHKITKRGQNVTFRCDPISEHNRLYWYRQTLGQGPEFLTYFQNEAQLEKSRLLSDRFSAERPKGSFSTLEIQRTEQGDSAMYLCASSSGLAAYEQYFGPGTRLTVT.

V usage is TRBV18 and J usage is TRBJ1-1, with D maybe TRBD1 (5 bases). CDR1 and CDR2 (germline): KGHSH, LQKENI. V lost 5 bases and J lost 3, with 10 bases in between. The CDR3 is 13 residues long. The CDR3 reads CASSTQADTEAFF. The DNA for the CDR3 is TGTGCCAGCTCAACACAGGCAGACACTGAAGCTTTCTTT. Filled out from reference TRBV18 and TRBJ1-1, the complete variable domain reads NAGVMQNPRHLVRRRGQEARLRCSPMKGHSHVYWYRQLPEEGLKFMVYLQKENIIDESGMPKERFSAEFPKEGPSILRIQQVVRGDSAAYFCASSTQADTEAFFGQGTRLTVV.

The rearrangement links TRBV7-3 to TRBJ2-3; TRBD2 matches at 8 bases. The length of the CDR3 is 17 residues. V shed 4 bases and J 3 bases; nucleotides not matched to a gene: 12. CDR1 is SGHTA, CDR2 FQGTGA, per germline. This CDR3 reads CASSSFGRGVGTDTQYF. Here the CDR3 DNA reads TGTGCCAGCAGCTCCTTCGGGAGGGGTGTCGGGACAGATACGCAGTATTTT.

This clone occurred once. A much bigger clone sits one base away, suggesting this may be a read error. The chain carries TRBV6-5 and TRBJ1-3; possible D gene TRBD1, 5 bases. In germline, CDR1 is MNHEY, CDR2 SVGAGI. This CDR3 has 14 residues. V was trimmed by 6 bases and J by 0 bases, leaving 9 bases between them. CDR3 residues: CASRIDSSGNTIYF. The CDR3 DNA sequence: TGTGCCAGCAGAATCGACAGCTCTGGAAACACCATATATTTT.

This sequence joins TRBV5-8 and TRBJ2-3; D gene ambiguous. Germline V gene data show CDR1 as SGHTS and CDR2 as YDEGEE. This CDR3 contains 16 residues. Trimming cost V 4 bases and J 6 bases, with 21 bases left between them. The CDR3 DNA reads TGTGCCAGCAGCCCCCAAACCTCGACCCTCCCCGATACGCAGTATTTT. This gives the protein CASSPQTSTLPDTQYF.

The chain uses TRBV7-2 and TRBJ1-5; perhaps TRBD1 as D (6 bases). V was pared by 3 bases and J by 0 bases, with 9 bases between. The CDR3 covers 15 residues. CDR1 and CDR2 (germline): SGHTA, FQGNSA. In DNA form, the CDR3 reads TGTGCCAGCAGCTTGTGGACAGATAGCAATCAGCCCCAGCATTTT. Its translation is CASSLWTDSNQPQHF.

The chain is built from TRBV5-4 and TRBJ1-2; 12 positions agree with TRBD1. The CDR3 runs to 17 residues. CDR1 and CDR2 from the germline V gene are SGHNT and YYREEE (reference sequence). V was clipped by 4 bases and J by 4 bases; unmatched bases: 11. The CDR3 bases are TGTGCCAGCAGCCGGGGCGGGACAGGGGGCCCCCTCTATGGCTACACCTTC. Its protein product is CASSRGGTGGPLYGYTF.

The CDR3 sequence is CASSKATPTGGDEKLFF. The CDR3 bases are TGTGCCAGCAGCAAAGCGACTCCCACCGGGGGGGATGAAAAACTGTTTTTT. This chain uses TRBV21-1 with TRBJ1-4. TRBV21-1 is termed a pseudogene. This CDR3 region has 17 residues.

The chain is built from TRBV19 and TRBJ1-1, with D uncertain. This CDR3 spans 15 amino acids. CDR1 is LNHDA, CDR2 SQIVND, per germline (reference sequence). Trimming shortened V by 6 bases and J by 0 bases, and 14 bases separated the two germline ends. This CDR3 is CASRDYNPMNTEAFF. As DNA, the CDR3 is TGTGCCAGTAGGGACTACAACCCTATGAACACTGAAGCTTTCTTT.

The J gene is TRBJ1-1, the V gene TRBV19; possible D gene TRBD1, 6 bases. Germline assignment: CDR1 LNHDA and CDR2 SQIVND (reference sequence). The CDR3 runs 14 residues. The V end lost 3 bases, the J end lost 5 bases, and 13 bases lay between the germline ends. The CDR3 DNA reads TGTGCCAGTAGTATTGGACAGTATGGGACTGAAGCTTTCTTT. It specifies CASSIGQYGTEAFF.

The chain has TRBV10-1 and TRBJ2-3; unclear D gene. The CDR3 is made up of 12 amino acids. The V and J ends lost 10 bases and 1 base respectively, with 9 bases between them. Germline CDR1 reads WNHNN; CDR2 reads SYGVQD (reference sequence). DNA for the CDR3: TGCGCCACCCCCCGGGGCACAGATACGCAGTATTTT. Translated, it gives CATPRGTDTQYF.